Following are 7 T cell receptor beta chains from one sample sequenced in a study of immune evolution from preneoplasia to lung adenocarcinoma. Clones were sequenced by immunoSEQ multiplex PCR, and TCRdb holds only the in-frame ones, with some missing. The sample holds 5,700 or so clones; around 80% are singletons and the top ten take about a tenth. Sequencing was performed on FFPE normal lung tissue adjacent to the tumor. These receptors were obtained from a person aged 45-69 years with lung adenocarcinoma.

The chain recombines TRBV5-1 with TRBJ2-1; D uncertain. V was cut by 0 bases and J by 8 bases, with 15 bases left in between. CDR3 size: 15 residues. Germline V CDR1 and CDR2: SGHRS, YFSETQ. The DNA of the CDR3 is TGCGCCAGCAGCTTGGATATGGGCCCTAGGGATGAGCAGTTCTTC. Its protein is CASSLDMGPRDEQFF.

V gene TRBV5-1 combines with J gene TRBJ1-2, with 11 bases that match TRBD1. Germline V gives CDR1 SGHRS, CDR2 YFSETQ. J lost 8 bases, V lost 3 bases, and 9 bases had no gene match. The CDR3 covers 15 residues. This CDR3 is CASSSIGQGAGGYTF. The CDR3 bases are TGCGCCAGCAGCTCAATTGGACAGGGGGCAGGAGGCTACACCTTC.

The chain uses TRBV7-9 and TRBJ1-2; D uncertain. The CDR3 length is 12 residues. Trimming stripped 5 bases from V and 4 bases from J, with 8 bases between. CDR1 is SEHNR, CDR2 FQNEAQ, per germline (reference sequence). The CDR3 DNA reads as TGTGCCAGCAGCCCGGACGGCTATGGCTACACCTTC. It codes for CASSPDGYGYTF.

V usage is TRBV7-2 and J usage is TRBJ2-7; D gene uncertain. The CDR3 is made up of 15 amino acids. Germline V gene data show CDR1 as SGHTA and CDR2 as FQGNSA. V was shortened by 4 bases and J by 0 bases, with 13 bases between the two germline ends. CDR3 bases: TGTGCCAGCAGCTCCCCTAGGCAGGTCTCCTACGAGCAGTACTTC. Translating it yields CASSSPRQVSYEQYF. The whole variable domain, remainder taken from reference TRBV7-2 and TRBJ2-7, is GAGVSQSPSNKVTEKGKDVELRCDPISGHTALYWYRQSLGQGLEFLIYFQGNSAPDKSGLPSDRFSAERTGGSVSTLTIQRTQQEDSAVYLCASSSPRQVSYEQYFGPGTRLTVT.

The chain recombines TRBV4-2 with TRBJ2-7; TRBD2 agrees at 9 bases. V lost 0 bases to trimming and J lost 1 base; unmatched junction nucleotides: 7. The CDR3 consists of 17 residues. Per germline, CDR1 LGHNA and CDR2 YNFKEQ. CDR3 loop: CASSQEWPSGASYEQYF. CDR3 DNA: TGTGCCAGCAGCCAAGAGTGGCCTAGCGGGGCATCCTACGAGCAGTACTTC.

The chain links TRBV1 to TRBJ2-1; TRBD2 was called by the table and not checked on the DNA. TRBV1 is given as a pseudogene. This CDR3 has 14 amino acids. The CDR3 DNA sequence: TGCACCAGCAGCCAAGGGGTAGCGGGAGTTGAGCAGTTCTTC. Translation: CTSSQGVAGVEQFF.

The genes are TRBV11-3 and TRBJ2-7, with a weak D call TRBD1 (6 bases). V shed 5 bases and J shed 2 bases, with 13 bases lying between them. The CDR3 extends over 14 amino acids. Germline loops: CDR1 SGHNT, CDR2 YENEEA. The CDR3 sequence is CASSALQGPYEQYF. The CDR3 bases are TGTGCCAGCAGCGCCCTACAGGGCCCCTACGAGCAGTACTTC.